This is a list of T cell receptor beta chains from one sample in a study of blood T cell repertoires in COVID-19. Libraries were prepared by immunoSEQ multiplex PCR; TCRdb keeps only in-frame clonotypes and omits some of them. Seen here are 250,000 to 300,000 clones, approximately 83% observed once, and the top ten hold 9.5% to 12%. Sequencing was performed on peripheral blood. The receptors were gathered from a woman aged 70-85 years with acute or convalescent COVID-19. Both conserved end residues are part of each CDR3. D genes are given only for firm matches. The size entry is marked missing in some rows and otherwise reads once, few, many or a size class.

size	D	J	V	CDR3	DNA
-	TRBD1	TRBJ1-1	TRBV30	CAWTLDRVDTEAFF	TGTGCCTGGACCCTGGACAGGGTTGACACTGAAGCTTTCTTT
-	-	TRBJ1-1	TRBV5-1	CASSLVLQGAEAFF	TGCGCCAGCAGCTTGGTCCTACAGGGAGCTGAAGCTTTCTTT
-	TRBD1	TRBJ2-5	TRBV10-2	CASSDSGTGGRKTQYF	TGCGCCAGCAGTGATTCCGGGACAGGGGGCCGGAAGACCCAGTACTTC
-	-	TRBJ2-7	TRBV7-3	CASFRAPTGNKDRVLAYEQYF	TGTGCCAGCTTTCGAGCACCGACCGGCAATAAAGACCGGGTCCTAGCCTACGAGCAGTACTTC
-	-	TRBJ1-2	TRBV19	CASSSTGSGSGYTF	TGTGCCAGTAGTTCGACAGGTTCGGGAAGTGGCTACACCTTC
few	TRBD1	TRBJ1-4	TRBV4-1	CASSPNDLGTGNEKLFF	TGCGCCAGCAGCCCGAACGATCTAGGGACAGGGAATGAAAAACTGTTTTTT
once	-	TRBJ2-7	TRBV6-5	CASRNPVTGYEQYF	TGTGCCAGCCGTAATCCCGTTACGGGTTACGAGCAGTACTTC
once	TRBD1	TRBJ2-1	TRBV5-1	CASSSLPGQDYNEQFF	TGCGCCAGCAGCTCGCTCCCGGGACAGGACTACAATGAGCAGTTCTTC
few	TRBD2	TRBJ2-1	TRBV5-4	CASSLELAGGNEQFF	TGTGCCAGCAGCTTGGAACTAGCGGGGGGCAATGAGCAGTTCTTC
-	TRBD1	TRBJ2-1	TRBV5-1	CASSPARGLLEQFF	TGCGCCAGCAGCCCCGCCAGGGGGCTTCTTGAGCAGTTCTTC
-	-	TRBJ1-1	TRBV14	CASSQETRNTEAFF	TGTGCCAGCAGCCAAGAAACGAGGAACACTGAAGCTTTCTTT
-	-	TRBJ1-2	TRBV11-2	CASSPHPGAGVYGYTF	TGTGCCAGCAGCCCGCATCCTGGGGCAGGCGTCTATGGCTACACCTTC
-	-	TRBJ1-1	TRBV29-1	CSVRHGGTEAFF	TGCAGCGTTAGACATGGGGGGACTGAAGCTTTCTTT
few	TRBD1	TRBJ2-7	TRBV3-1/TRBV3-2	CASSSGGRYEQYF	TGTGCCAGCAGCTCAGGGGGTAGATACGAGCAGTACTTC
once	TRBD2	TRBJ2-5	TRBV6-1	CASSDKLAGALGETQYF	TGTGCCAGCAGTGACAAGTTAGCGGGGGCCCTAGGAGAGACCCAGTACTTC
once	TRBD1	TRBJ2-6	TRBV19	CASTDSTGFSGANVLTF	TGTGCCAGTACCGATTCGACAGGGTTCTCTGGGGCCAACGTCCTGACTTTC
-	-	TRBJ2-6	TRBV2	CASNGLSGANVLTF	TGTGCCAGCAACGGACTCTCTGGGGCCAACGTCCTGACTTTC
-	TRBD2	TRBJ2-3	TRBV3-1/TRBV3-2	CASSHVLAGRGDTQYF	TGTGCCAGCAGCCACGTACTAGCGGGGAGGGGAGATACGCAGTATTTT
-	-	TRBJ2-7	TRBV5-1	CASSGRTDQAYEQYF	TGCGCCAGCAGCGGGAGGACGGATCAAGCCTACGAGCAGTACTTC
-	-	TRBJ1-2	TRBV5-1	CASSLEEGAYGYTF	TGCGCCAGCAGCTTGGAGGAAGGGGCCTATGGCTACACCTTC
-	-	TRBJ1-2	TRBV6-8	CASRTVLHYGYTF	TGTGCCAGCAGAACAGTCCTCCACTATGGCTACACCTTC
-	TRBD1	TRBJ2-1	TRBV27	CASSPRWTGGPSSYNEQFF	TGTGCCAGCAGCCCAAGATGGACAGGGGGCCCCTCCTCCTACAATGAGCAGTTCTTC
-	TRBD1	TRBJ2-2	TRBV6-5	CASRETGPGELFF	TGTGCCAGCAGGGAGACAGGGCCCGGGGAGCTGTTTTTT
once	TRBD2	TRBJ2-5	TRBV28	CASTRTSGVTFRKETQYF	TGTGCCAGCACCCGGACTAGCGGGGTCACCTTCCGAAAAGAGACCCAGTACTTC
few	TRBD2	TRBJ2-1	TRBV7-3	CASSPLSGGSGEQFF	TGTGCCAGCAGCCCCCTCAGCGGGGGGTCAGGGGAGCAGTTCTTC
-	TRBD2	TRBJ2-3	TRBV7-9	CASSLDLAGTDTQYF	TGTGCCAGCAGCCTCGACCTAGCGGGCACAGATACGCAGTATTTT